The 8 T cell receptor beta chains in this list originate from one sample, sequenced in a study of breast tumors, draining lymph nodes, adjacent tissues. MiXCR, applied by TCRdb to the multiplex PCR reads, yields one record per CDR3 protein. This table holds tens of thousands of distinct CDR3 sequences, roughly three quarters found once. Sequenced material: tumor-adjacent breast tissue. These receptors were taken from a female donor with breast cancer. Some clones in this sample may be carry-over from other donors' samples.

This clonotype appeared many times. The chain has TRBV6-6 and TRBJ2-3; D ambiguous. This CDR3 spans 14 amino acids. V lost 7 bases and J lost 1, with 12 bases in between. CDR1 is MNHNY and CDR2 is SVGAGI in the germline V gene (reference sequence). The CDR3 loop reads CASNPILGTDTQYF. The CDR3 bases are TGTGCCAGCAACCCTATCCTGGGCACAGATACGCAGTATTTT.

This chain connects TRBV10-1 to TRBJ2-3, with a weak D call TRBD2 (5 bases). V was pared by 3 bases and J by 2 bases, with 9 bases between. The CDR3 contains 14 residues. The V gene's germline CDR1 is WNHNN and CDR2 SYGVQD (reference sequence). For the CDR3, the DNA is TGCGCCAGCAGTGATCTCCTAGCCACAGATACGCAGTATTTT. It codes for CASSDLLATDTQYF.

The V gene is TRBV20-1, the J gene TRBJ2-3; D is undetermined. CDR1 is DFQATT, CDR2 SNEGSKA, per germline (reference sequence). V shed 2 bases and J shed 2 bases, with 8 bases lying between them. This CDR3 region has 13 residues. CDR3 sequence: CSARPVNTDTQYF. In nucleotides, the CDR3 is TGCAGTGCTAGACCAGTCAACACAGATACGCAGTATTTT.

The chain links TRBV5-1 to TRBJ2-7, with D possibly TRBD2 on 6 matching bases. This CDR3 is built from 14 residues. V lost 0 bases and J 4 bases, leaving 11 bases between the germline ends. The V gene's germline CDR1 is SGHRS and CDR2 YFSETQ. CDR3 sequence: CASSLGEGTYEQYF. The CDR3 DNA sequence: TGCGCCAGCAGCTTGGGCGAAGGGACTTACGAGCAGTACTTC.

CDR3 nucleotide sequence: TGTGCCAGCAGCCCGGGGACAGCACCCAATTCACCCCTCCACTTT. Translating gives CASSPGTAPNSPLHF. The V gene is TRBV5-6, the J gene TRBJ1-6; 7 positions match TRBD1. CDR1 is SGHDT, CDR2 YYEEEE, per germline. The CDR3 sequence is 15 residues long. With 4 bases clipped from V and 7 bases from J, the junction kept 8 bases outside the gene matches.

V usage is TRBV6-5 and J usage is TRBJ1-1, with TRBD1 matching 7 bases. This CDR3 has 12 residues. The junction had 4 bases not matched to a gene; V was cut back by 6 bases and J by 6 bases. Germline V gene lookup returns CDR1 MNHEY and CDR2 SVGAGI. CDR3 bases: TGTGCCAGCAGAAGACAGGGCTCTGAAGCTTTCTTT. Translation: CASRRQGSEAFF.

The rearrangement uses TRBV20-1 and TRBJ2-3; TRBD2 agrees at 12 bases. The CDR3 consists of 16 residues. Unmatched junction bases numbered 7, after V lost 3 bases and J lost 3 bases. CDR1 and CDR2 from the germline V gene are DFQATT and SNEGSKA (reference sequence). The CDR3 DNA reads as TGCAGTGCTAGTTACTCTAGCGGGAGGGTAACAGATACGCAGTATTTT. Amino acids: CSASYSSGRVTDTQYF.

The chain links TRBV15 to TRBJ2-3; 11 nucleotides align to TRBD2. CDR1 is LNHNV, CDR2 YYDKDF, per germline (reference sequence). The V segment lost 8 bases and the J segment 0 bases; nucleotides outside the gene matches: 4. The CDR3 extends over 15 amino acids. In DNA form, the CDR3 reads TGTGCCACCTCTCTAGCGGGAGGCAGCACAGATACGCAGTATTTT. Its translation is CATSLAGGSTDTQYF.